Below, 5 T cell receptor beta chains from the same sample are listed, as sequenced in a study of neurological immune-mediated disorders. Each CDR3 protein is one row after TCRdb ran MiXCR on the 5' RACE reads. The profile shows fewer than 85,000 distinct CDR3 sequences, around 4.5% of them singletons. Specified time point: longitudinal time-point 3. The sequencing input was PBMCs. Receptors were obtained from a woman aged 55-70 years with multiple sclerosis.

This clonotype was detected ten times or more. V usage is TRBV9 and J usage is TRBJ2-5, with TRBD2 matching over 12 bases. This CDR3 spans 17 amino acids. CDR1 is SGDLS, CDR2 YYNGEE, per germline. The V gene end was trimmed by 0 bases and the J gene end by 4 bases; junction bases not matched to a gene: 7. This CDR3 is CASSVGGLAGKGETQYF. The CDR3 DNA reads as TGTGCCAGCAGCGTAGGTGGACTAGCGGGGAAGGGAGAGACCCAGTACTTC.

Many counts were recorded for this clonotype. This chain links TRBV6-1 with TRBJ2-1; D is unclear. CDR3 length: 12 amino acids. The germline V gene has CDR1 MNHNS and CDR2 SASEGT. V lost 3 bases and J lost 6, with 6 bases in between. The CDR3 is CASSDTVNEQFF. CDR3 DNA sequence: TGTGCCAGCAGTGATACAGTCAATGAGCAGTTCTTC.

In its sample, this clonotype was seen many times. The chain couples TRBV27 to TRBJ1-5; perhaps TRBD1 as D (5 bases). The germline gives CDR1 MNHEY, CDR2 SMNVEV (reference sequence). V lost 1 base and J 6 bases, leaving 10 bases between the germline ends. This CDR3 comprises 14 residues. The DNA for the CDR3 is TGTGCCAGCAGTTTATTGGGCGGGGCTCAGCCCCAGCATTTT. Translated, it gives CASSLLGGAQPQHF.

This clonotype was detected ten times or more. The CDR3, as DNA: TGTGCCAGCAGCCGGCGGGGGAACCAAGAGACCCAGTACTTC. Protein product: CASSRRGNQETQYF. V gene TRBV5-5 combines with J gene TRBJ2-5; 7 bases fit TRBD2. Germline CDR1 SGHKS, CDR2 YYEKEE (reference sequence). V was clipped by 4 bases and J by 0 bases; unmatched bases: 3. The CDR3 sequence is 14 residues long.

This clonotype was detected only a few times. The chain is built from TRBV7-7 and TRBJ2-3, with TRBD2 matching over 8 bases. CDR3 length equals 15 residues. The V segment lost 4 bases and the J segment 5 bases; nucleotides outside the gene matches: 8. The germline gives CDR1 SSHAT, CDR2 FNYEAQ (reference sequence). The CDR3 reads CASSSRGGKGDTQYF. The CDR3 DNA follows: TGTGCCAGCAGCTCCCGGGGGGGGAAAGGAGATACGCAGTATTTT.